The 20 T cell receptor beta chains given below trace back to one sample, sequenced in a study of T-cell memory formation after mild COVID-19. TCRdb called the 5' RACE reads again in MiXCR, with one record for every CDR3 protein. This table holds tens of thousands of distinct CDR3 sequences, about 7% found once. Sequencing was performed on PBMCs or a T cell subset sorted from them (not recorded which). These TCRs come from a man aged 18 to 29 who had mild COVID-19 (a few samples of this study predate the infection). Cell type and time point are not known.

This clonotype was counted between two and nine times. The chain joins TRBV20-1 to TRBJ1-1; D possibly corresponds to TRBD1 (5 bases). The CDR3 has 13 amino acids. Germline values: CDR1 DFQATT, CDR2 SNEGSKA (reference sequence). V lost 7 bases, J lost 0 bases, and 12 bases lay in between. This CDR3 reads CSVRDHMNTEAFF. CDR3 DNA: TGCAGTGTCAGGGACCACATGAACACTGAAGCTTTCTTT.

At least ten counts were recorded for this clonotype. The gene calls are TRBV5-1 and TRBJ2-7; the D is unclear. The V gene lost 1 base and the J gene lost 2 bases, with 7 bases spanning the gap. This CDR3 is built from 13 residues. Germline values: CDR1 SGHRS, CDR2 YFSETQ. The CDR3, as DNA: TGCGCCAGCAGCTTGCCAGGAACCTACGAGCAGTACTTC. Translating gives CASSLPGTYEQYF. The whole variable domain, filled in from reference TRBV5-1 and TRBJ2-7, reads KAGVTQTPRYLIKTRGQQVTLSCSPISGHRSVSWYQQTPGQGLQFLFEYFSETQRNKGNFPGRFSGRQFSNSRSEMNVSTLELGDSALYLCASSLPGTYEQYFGPGTRLTVT.

V is TRBV4-2 and J is TRBJ2-7; 11 bases match TRBD2. CDR3 length equals 19 residues. The junction had 15 bases not matched to a gene; V was cut back by 2 bases and J by 3 bases. The germline V gene has CDR1 LGHNA and CDR2 YNFKEQ. The CDR3 loop reads CASSQIGGGRTSGYYEQYF. CDR3 DNA sequence: TGTGCCAGCAGCCAAATCGGGGGTGGCAGGACTAGCGGGTACTACGAGCAGTACTTC.

This clonotype was detected only a few times. This chain connects TRBV6-5 to TRBJ2-3, with D hard to call. Germline values: CDR1 MNHEY, CDR2 SVGAGI. V lost 2 bases and J lost 6, with 6 bases in between. CDR3 length: 12 residues. Written as DNA, the CDR3 is TGTGCCAGCAGTTACAATAGGGATACGCAGTATTTT. Its translation is CASSYNRDTQYF.

This clonotype was detected only a few times. The DNA is omitted, as the CDR3 cannot be located on it reliably, and the CDR3 follows TCRdb's listing. The J gene is TRBJ1-5, the V gene TRBV6-2 or TRBV6-3; the table's D call, TRBD1, has no DNA check behind it. Including both end residues, the CDR3 is 18 amino acids long. The germline V gene encodes CDR1 MNHEY and CDR2 SVGEGT. The CDR3 region is CASSSSGQGQYSNQPQHF.

This chain links TRBV20-1 with TRBJ2-7; perhaps TRBD2 as D (6 bases). CDR3 size: 11 residues. In germline, CDR1 is DFQATT, CDR2 SNEGSKA (reference sequence). V lost 5 bases to trimming and J lost 3 bases, with 8 bases between them. DNA for the CDR3: TGCAGTGCTTCTAGCGACTACGAGCAGTACTTC. Translation: CSASSDYEQYF.

This clonotype was detected only a few times. The chain is built from TRBV18 and TRBJ1-1; D unresolved. The ends were cut back, 4 bases at V and 5 bases at J, with 11 bases in the middle. The germline V gene has CDR1 KGHSH and CDR2 LQKENI. This CDR3 region has 13 residues. CDR3 coding DNA: TGTGCCAGCTCACGGAACAGAGATACTGAAGCTTTCTTT. It yields the protein CASSRNRDTEAFF.

In its sample, this clonotype was seen many times. The gene calls are TRBV7-2 and TRBJ1-2; D unresolved. The germline V gene encodes CDR1 SGHTA and CDR2 FQGNSA. V lost 1 base and J 4 bases, leaving 4 bases between the germline ends. The CDR3 is made up of 12 amino acids. The CDR3 region is CASSLVGYGYTF. The CDR3 nucleotides read TGTGCCAGCAGCTTAGTTGGCTATGGCTACACCTTC.

This clonotype was picked up a small number of times. This chain connects TRBV6-2 or TRBV6-3 to TRBJ2-3, with D perhaps assigned TRBD1 or TRBD2 (5 bases each). Germline V gene sequence: CDR1 MNHEY, CDR2 SVGEGT. Trimming cost V 8 bases and J 5 bases, with 11 bases left between them. There are 12 residues in the CDR3. This CDR3 is CASGDLGDTQYF. The CDR3 nucleotides are TGTGCCAGCGGGGACCTGGGAGATACGCAGTATTTT.

The V call is TRBV5-8, the J call TRBJ2-5, with D possibly called TRBD1 or TRBD2 (6 bases each). CDR3 length: 14 residues. V was trimmed by 5 bases and J by 1 base, leaving 12 bases between them. CDR1 and CDR2 from the germline V gene are SGHTS and YDEGEE. This CDR3 is CASSVGGIQETQYF. The CDR3 nucleotides are TGTGCCAGCAGTGTAGGGGGGATCCAAGAGACCCAGTACTTC.

The sample holds a few counts of this clonotype. The rearrangement joins TRBV5-1 to TRBJ2-5; D unclear. The CDR3 totals 14 residues. Germline V CDR1 and CDR2: SGHRS, YFSETQ. Trimming took off 0 bases at V and 3 bases at J, with 9 bases between the two ends. The CDR3 is CASSLVTAEETQYF. The CDR3 DNA reads as TGCGCCAGCAGCTTGGTAACAGCTGAAGAGACCCAGTACTTC.

This clonotype was seen more than once but under ten times. The J gene is TRBJ1-3, the V gene TRBV20-1; tentatively, D is TRBD1 (5 bases). V gave up 6 bases and J gave up 4 bases, with 13 bases separating them. CDR1 is DFQATT and CDR2 is SNEGSKA in the germline V gene (reference sequence). The CDR3 loop spans 13 amino acids. The DNA of the CDR3 is TGCAGTGCCGGAGGGGCGGCAGGAAACACCATATATTTT. Amino acids: CSAGGAAGNTIYF.

This clonotype occurred many times. The chain recombines TRBV7-9 with TRBJ2-1, with a tentative D call TRBD1 (6 bases). V lost 7 bases and J 5 bases, leaving 18 bases between the germline ends. CDR3 length equals 15 residues. Germline V gives CDR1 SEHNR, CDR2 FQNEAQ (reference sequence). The CDR3 loop is CASTLLGALHNEQFF. CDR3 bases: TGTGCCAGCACCTTGTTGGGGGCCCTTCACAATGAGCAGTTCTTC.

The rearrangement uses TRBV20-1 and TRBJ1-4; D unclear. This CDR3 comprises 8 residues. V was clipped by 4 bases and J by 9 bases, with 0 bases between them. Per the germline V gene, CDR1 is DFQATT and CDR2 is SNEGSKA (reference sequence). CDR3 DNA: TGCAGTGCTAAAAAACTGTTTTTT. This codes for CSAKKLFF.

J is TRBJ2-1 and V is TRBV7-9; D not resolved. The CDR3 is made up of 16 amino acids. Looked up from germline, CDR1 is SEHNR and CDR2 is FQNEAQ (reference sequence). V was clipped by 5 bases and J by 0 bases, with 14 bases between them. The CDR3 DNA reads TGTGCCAGCAGCCCAGCAAGGGTCAGCTCCTACAATGAGCAGTTCTTC. As protein: CASSPARVSSYNEQFF.

This clonotype has a count of ten or more. The chain has TRBV11-2 and TRBJ2-1; 8 positions agree with TRBD2. Germline lookup yields CDR1 SGHAT and CDR2 FQNNGV. CDR3 length: 16 amino acids. V trimming: 1 base; J trimming: 9 bases; junction bases outside the gene matches: 11. This CDR3 reads CASSLAVASGWGEQFF. The CDR3 DNA sequence: TGTGCCAGCAGCTTAGCAGTGGCTAGCGGGTGGGGTGAGCAGTTCTTC.

This clonotype was observed at least ten times. The rearrangement links TRBV7-2 to TRBJ2-5; the D gene is possibly TRBD1 (5 bases). Deletions cut 5 bases from V and 5 bases from J, with 12 bases between. Germline values: CDR1 SGHTA, CDR2 FQGNSA. CDR3 length equals 13 residues. The chain's CDR3 is CASSPRVLETQYF. In DNA, the CDR3 is TGTGCCAGCAGCCCCAGGGTTTTGGAGACCCAGTACTTC.

The genes are TRBV30 and TRBJ2-5; 8 bases line up with TRBD1. This CDR3 spans 13 amino acids. In germline, CDR1 is GTSNPN, CDR2 SVGIG (reference sequence). Unmatched junction bases numbered 1, after V lost 0 bases and J lost 4 bases. The CDR3 region has the DNA TGTGCCTGGAGTGTACAGGGGGTAGAGACCCAGTACTTC. It translates to CAWSVQGVETQYF.

This chain links TRBV11-2 with TRBJ2-5; D is undetermined. This CDR3 region has 15 residues. The ends were cut back, 1 base at V and 0 bases at J, with 9 bases in the middle. Germline values: CDR1 SGHAT, CDR2 FQNNGV. CDR3 sequence: CASSLAWAYQETQYF. The CDR3 nucleotides read TGTGCCAGCAGCTTAGCTTGGGCTTACCAAGAGACCCAGTACTTC.

This clonotype was seen at least ten times. The genes are TRBV7-2 and TRBJ2-5; 10 bases agree with TRBD1. Germline V gives CDR1 SGHTA, CDR2 FQGNSA. This CDR3 comprises 14 residues. V lost 4 bases, J lost 12 bases, and 11 bases stayed unmatched. The CDR3 region has the DNA TGTGCCAGCAGCTCCACGGGACAGGGGTCGATTGAGTACTTC. Translation gives CASSSTGQGSIEYF.